This T cell receptor (beta chain) was retrieved from a study of T cell responses to AZD1222 COVID-19 vaccine. Broader study findings: Among those given AZD1222, only six were seropositive at baseline. None of the repertoires were sampled until the peak T cell response had passed. Along spike, vaccine-associated CD4 TCRs were found throughout, with dominance at 160-218 and 743-854. Donors in the cohort were predominantly white British and more often female, and clonal diversity was possibly underestimated.

This table comes from immunoSEQ multiplex PCR, and its TCRdb copy is limited to in-frame clones, with some not included. The data show tens of thousands of clones, over 80% seen once. The sample holds a few counts of this clone. Antigen: not known. V was shortened by 1 base and J by 2 bases, with 12 bases between the two germline ends. The CDR3 spans 15 residues. Germline-derived CDR1 and CDR2 are MGHRA and YSYEKL. The TCR was taken from an adult in good health. This specimen consisted of peripheral blood, obtained on day 0 of AZD1222 vaccination. J is TRBJ2-7 and V is TRBV4-1; the D gene is possibly TRBD1 (6 bases). The CDR3 is CASSQGAQGPYEQYF. In nucleotides, the CDR3 is TGCGCCAGCAGCCAAGGGGCGCAGGGGCCCTACGAGCAGTACTTC.